This entry lists 30 T cell receptor beta chains sequenced from one sample in a study of blood T cell repertoires in COVID-19. Method: immunoSEQ multiplex PCR; TCRdb's copy keeps in-frame clones and lacks some. The profile shows 180,000 or so clones, about 90% of them singletons. The sequenced sample consisted of peripheral blood. These TCRs come from a man aged 50-59 years with acute or convalescent COVID-19.

The J gene is TRBJ2-7, the V gene TRBV6-2 or TRBV6-3, with 8 bases matching TRBD2. Per the germline V gene, CDR1 is MNHEY and CDR2 is SVGEGT. The V gene end was trimmed by 0 bases and the J gene end by 4 bases; junction bases not matched to a gene: 5. This CDR3 contains 15 residues. The CDR3 loop is CASSYSAGGPYEQYV. The CDR3 nucleotides read TGTGCCAGCAGTTACTCGGCGGGGGGACCGTACGAGCAGTACGTC.

This clone was recorded only once. This sequence joins TRBV19 and TRBJ2-2; TRBD1 matches 9 bases. Germline V lookup: CDR1 LNHDA, CDR2 SQIVND (reference sequence). This CDR3 contains 16 residues. V lost 5 bases and J lost 0; bases outside the gene matches: 4. The CDR3 reads CASSLRTGANTGELFF. The CDR3 coding sequence is TGTGCCAGTAGTCTGCGGACAGGGGCGAACACCGGGGAGCTGTTTTTT.

The genes are TRBV2 and TRBJ2-1, with 9 nucleotides matching TRBD2. There are 15 residues in the CDR3. Germline V gives CDR1 SNHLY, CDR2 FYNNEI. V lost 4 bases and J lost 9; bases outside the gene matches: 10. Here the CDR3 reads CASSARASGMSEQFF. DNA of the CDR3: TGTGCCAGCAGTGCCAGGGCTAGCGGGATGAGTGAGCAGTTCTTC.

This clone was seen more than once but under ten times. The gene calls are TRBV7-2 and TRBJ2-2; weak D call: TRBD2 (6 bases). Germline V gene lookup returns CDR1 SGHTA and CDR2 FQGNSA. Between the trimmed V and J ends, which lost 2 bases and 4 bases, there was a span of 11 bases. The CDR3 contains 15 residues. The CDR3: CASSLSGVVTGELFF. DNA for the CDR3: TGTGCCAGCAGCTTATCGGGGGTTGTCACCGGGGAGCTGTTTTTT.

The rearrangement links TRBV15 to TRBJ2-3; 10 nucleotides agree with TRBD1. The J segment lost 1 base and the V segment lost 1 base, leaving 5 bases of the junction unmatched. The CDR3 is 17 amino acids. CDR1 LNHNV and CDR2 YYDKDF come from the germline V gene (reference sequence). CDR3 loop: CATSRAVGTGGTDTQYF. CDR3 sequence (DNA): TGTGCCACCAGCAGAGCGGTAGGGACAGGGGGCACAGATACGCAGTATTTT. The full variable domain, with the rest looked up from reference TRBV15 and TRBJ2-3, is DAMVIQNPRYQVTQFGKPVTLSCSQTLNHNVMYWYQQKSSQAPKLLFHYYDKDFNNEADTPDNFQSRRPNTSFCFLDIRSPGLGDTAMYLCATSRAVGTGGTDTQYFGPGTRLTVL.

The chain carries TRBV27 and TRBJ2-1; TRBD1 might be the D (6 bases). Germline V gene sequence: CDR1 MNHEY, CDR2 SMNVEV (reference sequence). The CDR3 runs 14 residues. V lost 7 bases, J lost 7 bases, and 17 bases lay in between. CDR3 residues: CASTLSWGQNEQFF. The CDR3 DNA reads as TGTGCCAGCACTCTTTCGTGGGGGCAGAATGAGCAGTTCTTC.

The rearrangement joins TRBV7-3 to TRBJ2-3, with D possibly matching TRBD2 (6 bases). CDR1 SGHTA and CDR2 FQGTGA come from the germline V gene. CDR3 size: 17 residues. Trimming took 1 base from V and 4 from J, leaving 18 bases between them. In nucleotides, the CDR3 is TGTGCCAGCAGCTTAAATCGCGGGAAGGGGTTGGCAGATACGCAGTATTTT. Translated, it gives CASSLNRGKGLADTQYF.

The chain recombines TRBV5-1 with TRBJ2-1, with D tentatively TRBD2 (5 bases). CDR1 SGHRS and CDR2 YFSETQ come from the germline V gene. Deletions cut 1 base from V and 5 bases from J, with 19 bases between. CDR3 length: 17 amino acids. CDR3 sequence (DNA): TGCGCCAGCAGCTTGCTCCCAGGCCAGGACGGGAACAATGAGCAGTTCTTC. This encodes CASSLLPGQDGNNEQFF.

This clone was recorded many times. J is TRBJ1-5 and V is TRBV30; 11 bases map to TRBD1. V trimming: 2 bases; J trimming: 4 bases; junction bases outside the gene matches: 7. Per germline, CDR1 GTSNPN and CDR2 SVGIG (reference sequence). The CDR3 consists of 16 residues. CDR3: CAWSLTGTGGNQPQHF. The CDR3 region has the DNA TGTGCCTGGAGTTTAACCGGGACAGGGGGTAATCAGCCCCAGCATTTT.

CDR3 amino acids: CASSFKTGRASAQHF. CDR3 nucleotides: TGTGCCAGCAGCTTCAAGACAGGGAGAGCTTCGGCCCAGCATTTT. The chain employs TRBV7-2 and TRBJ1-5; 7 nucleotides match TRBD1. V was clipped by 3 bases and J by 11 bases; unmatched bases: 13. CDR3 length: 15 amino acids. The V gene's germline CDR1 is SGHTA and CDR2 FQGNSA. The whole variable domain, filled in from reference TRBV7-2 and TRBJ1-5, reads GAGVSQSPSNKVTEKGKDVELRCDPISGHTALYWYRQSLGQGLEFLIYFQGNSAPDKSGLPSDRFSAERTGGSVSTLTIQRTQQEDSAVYLCASSFKTGRASAQHFGDGTRLSIL.

This chain links TRBV9 with TRBJ1-3; tentatively, D is TRBD1 (6 bases). Trimming stripped 3 bases from V and 0 bases from J, with 13 bases between. Germline assignment: CDR1 SGDLS and CDR2 YYNGEE. The CDR3 consists of 16 residues. The DNA for the CDR3 is TGTGCCAGCAGCGGGCTGGGGACACTCTCTGGAAACACCATATATTTT. This encodes CASSGLGTLSGNTIYF.

The genes are TRBV7-9 and TRBJ2-1; 7 bases map to TRBD1. The CDR3 runs to 12 residues. The V segment lost 6 bases and the J segment 8 bases; nucleotides outside the gene matches: 4. Germline V lookup: CDR1 SEHNR, CDR2 FQNEAQ (reference sequence). CDR3 in DNA: TGTGCCAGCAGAACAGGGGTTTATGAGCAGTTCTTC. It specifies CASRTGVYEQFF.

This chain links TRBV28 with TRBJ1-2; D may be TRBD1 (6 bases). The V gene lost 5 bases and the J gene lost 5 bases, with 12 bases spanning the gap. The CDR3 loop spans 13 amino acids. Germline loops: CDR1 MDHEN, CDR2 SYDVKM. CDR3 region: CASSPQGNYGYTF. The CDR3 coding sequence is TGTGCCAGCAGTCCGCAGGGGAATTATGGCTACACCTTC.

This chain uses TRBV7-3 with TRBJ2-5; 14 bases are shared with TRBD2. CDR1 and CDR2 (germline): SGHTA, FQGTGA. This CDR3 spans 15 amino acids. With V trimmed by 5 bases and J by 5 bases, 4 bases remained unmatched. CDR3 residues: CASSPGLAGAETQYF. The DNA of the CDR3 is TGTGCCAGCAGCCCGGGACTAGCGGGAGCGGAGACCCAGTACTTC.

This chain joins TRBV9 and TRBJ2-1; 9 nucleotides match TRBD2. CDR3 size: 16 residues. CDR1 is SGDLS and CDR2 is YYNGEE in the germline V gene. The ends lost 1 base at V and 0 bases at J; junction bases unmatched: 2. The CDR3, as DNA: TGTGCCAGCAGCGTAAGCGGGGGGTACTCCTACAATGAGCAGTTCTTC. Protein sequence: CASSVSGGYSYNEQFF.

The table lists this clone with a count of one. The chain uses TRBV7-9 and TRBJ1-6; the match to TRBD1 covers 8 bases. The CDR3 extends over 15 amino acids. The V and J ends lost 4 bases and 5 bases, in that order; junction bases with no gene match: 4. CDR1 and CDR2 from the germline V gene are SEHNR and FQNEAQ (reference sequence). In nucleotides, the CDR3 is TGTGCCAGCAGCTCCCGACAGGGGAATAATTCACCCCTCCACTTT. Translating gives CASSSRQGNNSPLHF.

V is TRBV19 and J is TRBJ2-1; D uncertain. The CDR3 spans 13 residues. Per the germline V gene, CDR1 is LNHDA and CDR2 is SQIVND (reference sequence). Trimming stripped 4 bases from V and 0 bases from J, with 4 bases between. CDR3 in amino acids: CASSRSSYNEQFF. The CDR3 nucleotides read TGTGCCAGTAGTAGGAGCTCCTACAATGAGCAGTTCTTC.

The rearrangement joins TRBV4-3 to TRBJ2-3, with 7 bases that match TRBD2. Germline V gene sequence: CDR1 LGHNA, CDR2 YSLEER. The J segment lost 2 bases and the V segment lost 0 bases, leaving 5 bases of the junction unmatched. The CDR3 is made up of 16 amino acids. The DNA of the CDR3 is TGCGCCAGCAGCCAAGAACCGGGGGGATTCACAGATACGCAGTATTTT. Encoded protein: CASSQEPGGFTDTQYF.

This clone was counted a single time. V and J are TRBV19 and TRBJ1-5; D not resolved. The CDR3 totals 14 residues. Trimming shortened V by 9 bases and J by 0 bases, and 12 bases separated the two germline ends. CDR1 and CDR2 from the germline V gene are LNHDA and SQIVND (reference sequence). The CDR3 DNA reads TGTGCCAGCAGCCGGGAAAATAGCAATCAGCCCCAGCATTTT. Its translation: CASSRENSNQPQHF.

This clone has just one count. The rearrangement links TRBV19 to TRBJ2-1; 7 positions agree with TRBD1. Germline-derived CDR1 and CDR2 are LNHDA and SQIVND (reference sequence). The CDR3 runs 11 residues. The V gene end was trimmed by 5 bases and the J gene end by 15 bases; junction bases not matched to a gene: 7. The CDR3 coding sequence is TGTGCCAGTAGTCGACAGGGATCGATGTTCTTC. This translates into CASSRQGSMFF.

The chain employs TRBV19 and TRBJ2-3, with D possibly TRBD1 on 5 matching bases. Germline V gene lookup returns CDR1 LNHDA and CDR2 SQIVND (reference sequence). The CDR3 totals 14 residues. Trimming pared 8 bases from V and 0 bases from J, leaving 12 bases between. The CDR3 reads CASVGHPSTDTQYF. The DNA of the CDR3 is TGTGCCAGTGTCGGACACCCTAGCACAGATACGCAGTATTTT. Full variable domain (rest looked up from reference TRBV19 and TRBJ2-3): DGGITQSPKYLFRKEGQNVTLSCEQNLNHDAMYWYRQDPGQGLRLIYYSQIVNDFQKGDIAEGYSVSREKKESFPLTVTSAQKNPTAFYLCASVGHPSTDTQYFGPGTRLTVL.

On this clone: A read error may produce the germline difference seen at one junction end. The chain couples TRBV6-2 or TRBV6-3 to TRBJ2-1, with a tentative D call TRBD1 (6 bases). The germline V gene has CDR1 MNHEY and CDR2 SVGEGT. The CDR3 covers 14 residues. Here the CDR3 reads CASSNSQGYGEQFF. The CDR3 nucleotides are TGTGCCAGCAGTAACTCTCAGGGGTACGGTGAGCAGTTCTTC.

Details on this clone: Within the sample, other DNA sequences also encode this same CDR3. This CDR3 reads CAWSVSSGNTIYF. The DNA for the CDR3 is TGTGCCTGGAGTGTTTCTTCTGGAAACACCATATATTTT. V gene TRBV30 combines with J gene TRBJ1-3, with D hard to call. The V end was cut by 0 bases, the J end by 1 base, with 4 bases between. CDR1 is GTSNPN and CDR2 is SVGIG in the germline V gene (reference sequence). The CDR3 loop spans 13 amino acids.

The genes are TRBV10-1 and TRBJ2-1; 9 bases map to TRBD1. Germline V gives CDR1 WNHNN, CDR2 SYGVQD (reference sequence). CDR3 length: 18 residues. The trim removed 6 bases at V and 0 bases at J, leaving 12 bases unmatched. The CDR3 reads CASRPGQGINLSYNEQFF. In DNA form, the CDR3 reads TGCGCCAGCAGACCCGGACAGGGGATAAACCTCTCCTACAATGAGCAGTTCTTC.

The rearrangement links TRBV28 to TRBJ2-3; a possible D gene is TRBD1 (6 bases). CDR1 and CDR2 (germline): MDHEN, SYDVKM. This CDR3 has 16 amino acids. V shed 2 bases and J shed 0 bases, with 12 bases lying between them. The chain's CDR3 is CASSLRGTLSTDTQYF. In DNA, the CDR3 is TGTGCCAGCAGTTTAAGGGGGACCCTTAGCACAGATACGCAGTATTTT.

This clone was found a few times. The CDR3, as DNA: TGTGCCAGCAGTGAAGTAGACTATGGCTACACCTTC. This translates into CASSEVDYGYTF. The chain recombines TRBV6-1 with TRBJ1-2; D gene ambiguous. Deletions cut 1 base from V and 3 bases from J, with 3 bases between. CDR3 length: 12 amino acids. CDR1 and CDR2 from the germline V gene are MNHNS and SASEGT.

This chain links TRBV28 with TRBJ2-5; 10 bases line up with TRBD2. The CDR3 length is 15 residues. CDR1 is MDHEN and CDR2 is SYDVKM in the germline V gene. V shed 5 bases, J shed 5 bases, and the junction held 8 bases outside the gene matches. This chain's CDR3 is CASSPPAGGQETQYF. The CDR3 bases are TGTGCCAGCAGTCCCCCAGCGGGAGGGCAGGAGACCCAGTACTTC.

The chain is built from TRBV19 and TRBJ1-5; no firm D call. Germline values: CDR1 LNHDA, CDR2 SQIVND (reference sequence). Between the trimmed V and J ends, which lost 7 bases and 6 bases, there was a span of 19 bases. This CDR3 has 15 amino acids. CDR3 amino acids: CASTDGGEMGQPQHF. The CDR3, as DNA: TGTGCCAGTACCGATGGCGGGGAAATGGGTCAGCCCCAGCATTTT.

This chain links TRBV29-1 with TRBJ2-1; D is unclear. Germline V CDR1 and CDR2: SQVTM, ANQGSEA. Trimming cost V 7 bases and J 5 bases, with 6 bases left between them. The CDR3 runs 10 residues. In DNA, the CDR3 is TGCAGCGGGTCTAACAATGAGCAGTTCTTC. Encoded protein: CSGSNNEQFF.

This sequence joins TRBV7-9 and TRBJ2-1, with 9 nucleotides matching TRBD2. The J segment lost 4 bases and the V segment lost 1 base, leaving 2 bases of the junction unmatched. The CDR3 extends over 15 amino acids. The germline V gene has CDR1 SEHNR and CDR2 FQNEAQ (reference sequence). CDR3 in amino acids: CASSLVLAGYNEQFF. The CDR3 DNA is TGTGCCAGCAGCTTAGTCCTAGCGGGGTACAATGAGCAGTTCTTC.